What follows describes a single T cell receptor (beta chain). The antigen it binds to is not known. Base qualities are missing; no much larger clone stands one base away. The CDR3 sequence holds 10 residues, the cysteine and phenylalanine included. Left in the record is the CDR3 DNA by itself, 30 bases read in frame from the first base. The V end loses 2 bases and the J end loses 6 bases, and a stretch of 5 bases separates them. Reading the germline V gene (reference sequence) gives CDR1 GTSNPN and CDR2 SVGIG. The time point label of this sample denotes: newly diagnosed GD, antithyroid drugs for less than 3 months. RNA was extracted from PBMCs in TRIzol for both TCR sequencing and RNA sequencing. Graves' disease was diagnosed according to American Thyroid Association guidelines. The patients came from an endocrinology department in Xi'an, China. From each patient, 8 to 10 milliliters of peripheral blood was collected into an EDTA anticoagulant tube. Ficoll Paque Plus density gradient separation was used to isolate PBMCs, and no further T cell sorting was done. An Agilent 2100 Bioanalyzer and agarose gel were used to check RNA quality, and a NanoDrop 2000 was used to measure RNA concentration.

The data were taken from a study of regulatory T cells in long-lasting Graves disease (dated by TCRdb to the early 2020s). For context, the study as a whole: In the newly diagnosed Graves' disease group, patients had been taking antithyroid drugs for less than 3 months. A total of roughly 35 samples underwent TCR sequencing, from about 13 patients with persistent Graves' disease and roughly 20 patients with newly diagnosed Graves' disease. The study was registered as a clinical trial and conducted in China. Peripheral blood TCR sequencing and RNA sequencing compared persistent Graves' disease patients with newly diagnosed Graves' disease patients.

Receptor amplification or capture employed multiplex PCR. Instrument used: Illumina HiSeq 4000. TCR beta libraries were built with iRepertoire HTBI primers and Arm-PCR amplification of CDR3 regions. PCR products were gel purified before sequencing. In the source study's methods: Gene usage analysis of CDR3 amino acid clonotypes relied on the roughly 60 TRBV and fewer than 15 TRBJ segments identified across samples. COPE and FqMerger were used to merge filtered high-quality paired reads into contigs. BLAST was used to align contigs to IMGT TRBV, TRBD and TRBJ reference genes, with CDR3 defined following IMGT. Clonotypes above 0.1% frequency were classified as highly expanded clones. Repertoire diversity was measured by Shannon entropy, and V-J evenness by the Gini coefficient. A clonotype found in more than one individual was treated as public. The raw public data were reprocessed by TCRdb itself: fastp quality trimming at Q25, MiXCR clonotype calling, in-frame beta chains only. Rows merge per CDR3 protein into single entries with the most common DNA and genes. None of the V and J calls come from the authors' own analysis; TCRdb made them. The sample table lists roughly 420,000 distinct CDR3 sequences, less than 15% of them with a count of one. Of the sample, roughly 15% falls within the top ten clones.

On the study overall, not on this receptor specifically: The authors noted that the small sample size was a limitation that may lower accuracy. Persistent patients shared more public clonotypes among themselves (over 2,500) than newly diagnosed patients did (about 970). Sequencing and analysis were limited to the TCR beta chain. Preferential use of TRBV28, TRBJ1-2 and TRBJ2-5 was observed in persistent disease, whereas TRBV20-1 and TRBJ2-1 were favored in newly diagnosed disease. Compared with newly diagnosed patients, persistent Graves' disease patients had lower TCR Shannon entropy and fewer highly expanded clones, which suggests clonal expansion. Only peripheral blood was studied, because thyroid tissue, the primary lesion, was inaccessible.

These data also formed part of another study, on T cells in Graves' hyperthyroidism and ophthalmopathy. From the second report: A patient counted as having stable Graves' hyperthyroidism if no progression to ophthalmopathy occurred over 18 months of follow-up. Hyperthyroidism patients were aged 18 to 65 years and newly diagnosed, with disease duration of less than 2 months. Patients with uncontrolled infections, other autoimmune diseases, pregnancy or lactation were excluded. Diagnoses were based on clinical symptoms, serum thyroxine and TRAb, thyroid ultrasound and orbital computed tomography. For the first round of RT-PCR on the TCR CDR3, the HTBI primer set was used together with the Qiagen OneStep RT-PCR kit. Blood samples also contained most of the expanded thyroid clonotypes (frequency above 0.001), which suggests that blood repertoires may reflect thyroid immune responses. A model built on a 13 V-J signature distinguished ophthalmopathy from stable hyperthyroidism, reaching 85% to 90% sensitivity and under 84% specificity in cross-validation and 80%/75% in testing. In validation, the model predicted progression to ophthalmopathy with roughly 66% sensitivity and about 72% specificity, a median of 6.5 months before onset. To identify TCR V-J signatures that set the groups apart, the researchers used a discovery cohort of more than 95 patients, made up of under 50 with Graves' ophthalmopathy and some 58 with stable Graves' hyperthyroidism. Prospective prediction of ophthalmopathy was tested in an independent validation cohort consisting of fewer than 20 hyperthyroidism patients and some 15 patients who later progressed to ophthalmopathy. For training and testing, the 100 or so patients in the discovery cohort were randomly divided in a 7:3 ratio. In addition, the study compared T-cell repertoires in thyroid tissue and in blood from a handful of Graves' hyperthyroidism patients. Following sampling, methimazole starting at 30 mg daily was given to hyperthyroidism patients, and high-dose intravenous methylprednisolone was given to ophthalmopathy patients. The libraries were constructed in a second round of multiplex PCR and then size-selected and purified. Paired-end sequencing of the libraries was performed with 100 bp reads on an Illumina HiSeq2000. SOAPnuke was used to process the raw data, throwing out any read that contained adapters or uncalled bases, had a mean Phred below 15, or lacked an exact constant-primer or identifier match. High-quality paired reads were merged using COPE v1.2.5, and each unique nucleotide sequence was defined as a clonotype. MiTCR v1.1 was used to align the clonotypes against IMGT TRBV, TRBD and TRBJ reference segments. The analysis was restricted to V-J combinations with a frequency above 0.0001, which together covered 99% to 99.2% of the repertoires. A TCS score was defined as the ratio between F50 (clonal expansion) and ExV (chaos), using BLOSUM62-based TCRdist between CDR3 peptides within each V-J. Welch's t-statistics and random forest reduced approximately 520 V-J features to 10 to 15, which were used in a naive Bayes classifier (R e1071). No statistical method was used to set the sample size in advance, and investigators knew the group allocation. The paper describes TCR Vbeta CDR3 sequencing of fewer than 150 peripheral blood samples, made up of roughly 45 ophthalmopathy patients, 70 to 80 hyperthyroidism patients and some 17 progressor patients.

The rearranged segments are TRBV30 and TRBJ2-7; the D gene remains uncertain. The receptor's source is a woman in her forties or fifties with Graves disease. Donor details come from another sample of the same person, matched by shared clones. Sequencing was performed on peripheral blood mononuclear cells (PBMCs), taken at new diagnosis, from a patient treated with antithyroid drugs. The CDR3 has the sequence CAWSIPEQYF. The sequenced DNA: TGTGCCTGGAGTATCCCCGAGCAGTACTTC. Here the CDR3 is joined to the reference TRBV30 and TRBJ2-7 genes, and the full variable domain is: SQTIHQWPATLVQPVGSPLSLECTVEGTSNPNLYWYRQAAGRGLQLLFYSVGIGQISSEVPQNLSASRPQDRQFILSSKKLLLSDSGFYLCAWSIPEQYFGPGTRLTVT.